The rows below give T cell receptor beta chains drawn from one sample of a study of breast tumors, draining lymph nodes, adjacent tissues. TCRdb redid the calling of the multiplex PCR reads with MiXCR, one entry per CDR3 protein. Of some 17,000 distinct CDR3 sequences listed, 45% are singletons. Source material: tumor-adjacent breast tissue. The receptors stem from a female donor with breast cancer. Some clones in this sample may be carry-over from other donors' samples. Each CDR3 is given with its conserved first and last residue. Fields, in order: clone size, D gene, V gene, J gene, CDR3 DNA, CDR3 protein. D genes are given only for firm matches. Clone size, where shown, is once, few, many, or a class for clones that have expanded.

medium-sized	NA	TRBV20-1	TRBJ2-1	TGCAGTGCTAGATGGGACACTCACAATGAGCAGTTCTTC	CSARWDTHNEQFF
many	NA	TRBV6-6	TRBJ1-5	TGTGCCAGCAGTCCACTCGGGAATCAGCCCCAGCATTTT	CASSPLGNQPQHF
medium-sized	NA	TRBV12-3/TRBV12-4	TRBJ2-7	TGTGCCAGCAGCCCGACTAGGAAATCCTACGAGCAGTACTTC	CASSPTRKSYEQYF
NA	NA	TRBV20-1	TRBJ2-1	TGCAGTGCTAGAGATTGGCTAGGGGCCTACAATGAGCAGTTCTTC	CSARDWLGAYNEQFF
NA	NA	TRBV2	TRBJ2-6	TGTGCCAGCGGGAACTCTGGGGCCAACGTCCTGACTTTC	CASGNSGANVLTF
many	TRBD2	TRBV11-2	TRBJ2-1	TGTGCCAGCAGCTTACTAGCGGGAGTTTCTGAGCAGTTCTTC	CASSLLAGVSEQFF
many	TRBD2	TRBV6-2/TRBV6-3	TRBJ2-5	TGTGCCAGCAGTTCTAGCGGGGGGGCAGAGACCCAGTACTTC	CASSSSGGAETQYF
many	NA	TRBV11-1	TRBJ2-1	TGTGCCAGCAGCACAGATGCTGTTTATGACGAGCAGTTCTTC	CASSTDAVYDEQFF
NA	TRBD1	TRBV5-1	TRBJ2-1	TGCGCCAGCAGATTTCGGACAGGGGGCGGGGATGAGCAGTTCTTC	CASRFRTGGGDEQFF
many	NA	TRBV11-3	TRBJ2-1	TGTGCCAGCAGCTTAGCTCAGACAGCATACAATGAGCAGTTCTTC	CASSLAQTAYNEQFF
NA	TRBD2	TRBV7-9	TRBJ2-7	TGTGCCAGCAGCTTATTGCGGGAGGGCCTCTACGAGCAGTACTTC	CASSLLREGLYEQYF
many	TRBD2	TRBV6-2/TRBV6-3	TRBJ2-2	TGTGCCAGCAGTGGGATCACTAGCGGGAGGCCGAGAGAGCTGTTTTTT	CASSGITSGRPRELFF
many	TRBD2	TRBV11-2	TRBJ2-5	TGTGCCAGCAGCCCGAGCGGGAGAGCGACCCAGTACTTC	CASSPSGRATQYF
once	NA	TRBV7-9	TRBJ1-3	TGTGCCAGCAGCTTATCTAGCTCTGGAAACACCATATATTTT	CASSLSSSGNTIYF
medium-sized	TRBD2	TRBV24-1	TRBJ2-1	TGTGCCACCCGTGCTAGCGGGGGCGATGAGCAGTTCTTC	CATRASGGDEQFF
medium-sized	NA	TRBV2	TRBJ2-7	TGTGCCAGCAGCGTGGTTGCAGGGGCCTACGAGCAGTACTTC	CASSVVAGAYEQYF
NA	TRBD2	TRBV2	TRBJ2-3	TGTGCCAGCAAGGGACTAGCCCCGAGCACAGATACGCAGTATTTT	CASKGLAPSTDTQYF
medium-sized	TRBD1	TRBV19	TRBJ1-2	TGTGCCAGTAGTATGTGGGGACAGGGGAACGTCTATGGCTACACCTTC	CASSMWGQGNVYGYTF
many	TRBD2	TRBV7-9	TRBJ2-5	TGTGCCAGCAGCCCCCAGACTAGCGGGAGGGGGCAAGAGCCCCAGTACTTC	CASSPQTSGRGQEPQYF
many	NA	TRBV14	TRBJ1-1	TGTGCCAGCAGCCCTGGGACGAGCTTCATGAACACTGAAGCTTTCTTT	CASSPGTSFMNTEAFF
medium-sized	TRBD1	TRBV19	TRBJ2-7	TGTGCCAGTAGTATCGAGGGGACAGGGCGGCACGAGCAGTACTTC	CASSIEGTGRHEQYF
many	TRBD2	TRBV10-3	TRBJ2-1	TGTGCCATCAGTGAGGGGCTAGCGGGATCCCAGAATGAGCAGTTCTTC	CAISEGLAGSQNEQFF
many	TRBD2	TRBV20-1	TRBJ2-3	TGCAGTGCTAAGGGACTAGCGGGTGTCGCCCCAGATACGCAGTATTTT	CSAKGLAGVAPDTQYF
many	TRBD1	TRBV29-1	TRBJ1-1	TGCAGCGTTCACTGGGACAGGCGATTGAACACTGAAGCTTTCTTT	CSVHWDRRLNTEAFF
medium-sized	NA	TRBV5-1	TRBJ2-7	TGCGCCAGCAGCTTGACAGTCACATCCTACGAGCAGTACTTC	CASSLTVTSYEQYF